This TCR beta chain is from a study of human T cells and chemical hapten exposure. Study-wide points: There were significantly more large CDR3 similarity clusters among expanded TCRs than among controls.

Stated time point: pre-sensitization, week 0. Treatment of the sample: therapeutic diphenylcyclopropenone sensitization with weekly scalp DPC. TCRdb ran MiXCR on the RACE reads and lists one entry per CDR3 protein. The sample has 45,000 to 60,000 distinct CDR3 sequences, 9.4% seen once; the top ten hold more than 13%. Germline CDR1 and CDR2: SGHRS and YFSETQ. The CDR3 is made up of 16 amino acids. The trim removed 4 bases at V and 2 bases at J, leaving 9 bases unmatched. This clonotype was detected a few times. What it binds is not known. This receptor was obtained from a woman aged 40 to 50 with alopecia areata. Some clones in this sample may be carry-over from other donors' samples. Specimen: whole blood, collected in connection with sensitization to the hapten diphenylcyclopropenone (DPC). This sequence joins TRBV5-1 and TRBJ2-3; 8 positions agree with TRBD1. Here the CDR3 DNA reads TGCGCCAGCAGCACTAGGGACAGGATCTCCACAGATACGCAGTATTTT. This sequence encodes CASSTRDRISTDTQYF.